This TCR beta chain is from a study of regulatory T cells in long-lasting Graves disease. The wider study: Graves' cases, newly diagnosed, had used antithyroid drugs under 3 months. Notes on the study in general: With some 2,700 shared public clonotypes, persistent patients exceeded new patients, who shared 950 to 1,000.

Construction of the TCR beta libraries employed iRepertoire HTBI primers in conjunction with Arm-PCR of CDR3 regions. TCRdb processed the multiplex PCR reads anew with MiXCR; each CDR3 protein has one entry. This sample has around 400,000 distinct CDR3 sequences; 15% to 18% occur once, and the top ten carry around a fifth. V lost 1 base and J 6 bases, leaving 10 bases between the germline ends. The CDR3 consists of 14 residues. The V gene's germline CDR1 is SGHDT and CDR2 YYEEEE. There are many counts of this clonotype. Its antigen is as yet unknown. As to time point: newly diagnosed GD, antithyroid drugs for less than 3 months. PBMC RNA served as the TCR library source.

This sequence joins TRBV5-6 and TRBJ2-2; D might be TRBD2 (6 bases). The sequence came from a female donor with Graves disease. This sample comprised peripheral blood mononuclear cells (PBMCs), obtained at new diagnosis, from a patient treated with antithyroid drugs. The CDR3 region has the DNA TGTGCCAGCAGCTTGAATCGACTAGCCGGGGAGCTGTTTTTT. This translates into CASSLNRLAGELFF.